This T cell receptor beta chain is drawn from a study of blood T cells in healthy people across ages (dated by TCRdb to the mid-2010s). Regarding the research as a whole: In model experiments, template switching captured roughly one uniquely barcoded TCR beta cDNA molecule for every two T cells. Using deep sequencing normalized with unique cDNA molecular identifiers, the study measured how TCR beta repertoire diversity changes with age. Donors were grouped into four age groups: young (average roughly 17 years), middle-aged (39), aged (roughly 67) and long-lived (less than 85). To avoid experimental bias, donors of different ages were randomly spread across the sequencing lanes. Two additional independent replicas of 1 million unique cDNA reads from the same blood draw were analyzed for two donors (one aged 18 to 29 and one aged 80 or older). What the authors observed across the whole study: The CMV infection status of donors was not known, potentially confounding age-related changes in expanded clonotypes. Since profiling was done on bulk unsorted PBMCs, naive and antigen-experienced compartments could not be conclusively compared. The long-lived group showed more naive CD4+ T cells, fewer expanded clones and increased TCR diversity than the aged group, suggesting age selection. There was a strong correlation between observed TCR beta diversity and the percentage of naive T cells measured by flow cytometry. As age increased, observed TCR beta diversity per million T cells dropped in a roughly linear way, and a significant reduction was already evident by age roughly 40. Total diversity estimates from one million sequenced T cells were considered lower bounds and underestimates.

Regarding this clonotype: Its antigen remains undetermined. The input lacks base qualities; no much larger clone sits a single base away.

Donors were about 36 systemically healthy Caucasian individuals from Russia aged roughly 6 to 100 years. Each donor gave ten milliliters of peripheral blood, drawn into EDTA-treated Vacutainer tubes. Ficoll-Paque density-gradient centrifugation was used to isolate PBMCs, with at least 6.5 million per sample. Trizol reagent was used to extract total RNA from PBMCs, with at least 5 micrograms per sample. For every donor, flow cytometry on a PBMC aliquot measured the percentage of naive CD45RAhigh/CD27high T cells. The CDR3 contains 13 residues, cysteine and phenylalanine counted. The entry retains the CDR3 DNA only, 39 bases that are in frame from base 1. CDR1 and CDR2, per the germline V gene, are SGHTA and FQGNSA. The V end gives up 8 bases and the J end 2 bases, leaving 5 bases in the junction not matched to a gene. Libraries came from 5' RACE. TCRdb lists the instrument as Illumina HiSeq 2500. The second PCR ran for about 7 to 11 cycles and used a J-beta primer mix along with a sample-barcoded 5' primer. A template-switch 5' adaptor carrying 12 random nucleotides introduced a unique molecular identifier onto each TCR beta cDNA molecule. Each sample yielded at least 2.5 million CDR3-containing paired-end reads. All of the RNA was converted into first-strand cDNA using the Mint cDNA synthesis kit, with a TRBC-specific oligonucleotide serving as the primer. Following uracil-DNA glycosylase treatment, a first 18-cycle PCR with universal primers M1SS and BC2_uni_R was performed on all cDNA. The authors' pipeline ran thus. Each sample was normalized by randomly selecting 1 million high-quality reads, each carrying a distinct molecular identifier. Reads with shared molecular identifiers were discarded instead of being binned into consensus sequences. MiTCR, with a Q25 quality threshold and the strictest error-elimination algorithm, was used for CDR3 identification, clonotype clustering and error correction. A nonparametric unseen species model with Euler transformation was used to estimate a lower bound on total TCR beta diversity. Using fastp at Q25 and MiXCR, TCRdb reprocessed the public reads and kept productive beta chains. Merged by CDR3 protein, the rows form single entries marked with the most common genes and DNA. The V and J calls and clone size come from TCRdb's table, not from the authors' own analysis. Within this sample are over 950,000 distinct CDR3 sequences, with roughly half of them counted one time only. The ten biggest clones cover around 21% of the sample.

This sequence originates from a woman between 55 and 75 years old in good health. The sequenced sample consisted of blood. The rearrangement joined TRBV7-2 to TRBJ2-5, with 7 junctional bases fitting TRBD1. DNA sequence: TGTGCCAGCCTGGACAGGCATCAAGAGACCCAGTACTTC. This codes for CASLDRHQETQYF.